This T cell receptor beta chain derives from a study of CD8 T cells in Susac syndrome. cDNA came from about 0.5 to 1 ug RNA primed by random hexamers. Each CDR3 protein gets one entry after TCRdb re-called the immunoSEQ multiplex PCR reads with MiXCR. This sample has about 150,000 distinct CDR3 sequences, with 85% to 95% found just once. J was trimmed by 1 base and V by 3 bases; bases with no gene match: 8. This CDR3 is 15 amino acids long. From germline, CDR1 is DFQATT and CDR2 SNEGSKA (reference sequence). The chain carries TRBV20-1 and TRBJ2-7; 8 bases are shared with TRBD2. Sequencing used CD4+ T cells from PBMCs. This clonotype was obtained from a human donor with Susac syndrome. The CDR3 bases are TGCAGTGCTAGGGTGGCGAGCGGGGGATCCTACGAGCAGTACTTC. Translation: CSARVASGGSYEQYF.